A selection of T cell receptor beta chains follows, all from one sample in a study of T cell responses to AZD1222 COVID-19 vaccine. The repertoire was sequenced with immunoSEQ multiplex PCR; TCRdb's copy has only in-frame clones and lacks some. The data contain tens of thousands of clones, 85% of them singletons. The sample consisted of peripheral blood, taken 28 days after the second AZD1222 dose. The receptors were gathered from an adult who received the AZD1222 COVID-19 vaccine. CDR3s include the opening cysteine and the closing phenylalanine or tryptophan. A D gene is named only where the DNA matches it firmly. Not all rows give a size; the values are once, few, many and, for expanded clones, a class.

V gene,clone size,D gene,J gene,CDR3 protein,CDR3 DNA
TRBV7-2,.,.,TRBJ2-1,CASSLTASYNEQFF,TGTGCCAGCAGCTTGACAGCCTCCTACAATGAGCAGTTCTTC
TRBV27,few,TRBD2,TRBJ2-2,CASAPTWLAGMNTGELFF,TGTGCCAGCGCCCCAACCTGGCTAGCGGGAATGAACACCGGGGAGCTGTTTTTT
TRBV9,.,TRBD2,TRBJ2-2,CASSTGLAGGNTGELFF,TGTGCCAGCAGCACGGGACTAGCGGGGGGGAACACCGGGGAGCTGTTTTTT
TRBV30,.,TRBD2,TRBJ2-7,CAWSDPSGGAFEQYF,TGTGCCTGGAGTGACCCTAGCGGGGGGGCGTTCGAGCAGTACTTC
TRBV19,few,.,TRBJ2-3,CASSADRSSTDTQYF,TGTGCCAGTAGTGCCGACAGGTCCTCCACAGATACGCAGTATTTT
TRBV5-4,.,.,TRBJ1-1,CANQDRGRGTEAFF,TGTGCCAACCAGGACCGGGGAAGAGGGACTGAAGCTTTCTTT
TRBV6-5,.,.,TRBJ2-7,CASSYSWGPRNF,TGTGCCAGCAGTTACTCGTGGGGTCCCCGGAACTTC
TRBV6-5,few,TRBD1,TRBJ1-2,CASSLSGQQSYGYTF,TGTGCCAGCAGTTTATCGGGACAGCAGTCCTATGGCTACACCTTC
TRBV24-1,.,TRBD1,TRBJ1-1,CATSDLFWPDRDFPEAFF,TGTGCCACCAGTGATTTGTTTTGGCCCGACAGGGATTTCCCTGAAGCTTTCTTT
TRBV7-3,.,TRBD1,TRBJ2-1,CASSFNPGQGAIF,TGTGCCAGCAGCTTTAACCCAGGACAGGGCGCGATCTTC
TRBV7-3,once,.,TRBJ2-1,CASSLNPGALNEQFF,TGTGCCAGCAGCTTAAATCCGGGAGCTCTGAATGAGCAGTTCTTC
TRBV7-3,.,.,TRBJ1-2,CASSSKRGSYGYTF,TGTGCCAGCAGCTCGAAGAGGGGTTCCTATGGCTACACCTTC
TRBV24-1,.,.,TRBJ2-3,CATSDSSWDGYTQYF,TGTGCCACCAGTGATTCCTCGTGGGATGGTTATACGCAGTATTTT
TRBV27,.,.,TRBJ1-1,CASSLSTGPAPTEAFF,TGTGCCAGCAGTTTAAGCACAGGTCCGGCACCCACTGAAGCTTTCTTT
TRBV11-3,.,TRBD2,TRBJ2-5,CASSQLAGGEETQYF,TGTGCCAGCAGCCAACTAGCGGGAGGGGAAGAGACCCAGTACTTC
TRBV28,.,.,TRBJ2-7,CASSFGGQEQYF,TGTGCCAGCAGTTTCGGGGGGCAGGAGCAGTACTTC
TRBV14,.,TRBD2,TRBJ2-7,CASSHVTSEYYEQYF,TGTGCCAGCAGCCATGTGACTAGCGAATACTACGAGCAGTACTTC
TRBV5-1,.,.,TRBJ1-4,CASSLGARGEGEKLFF,TGCGCCAGCAGCTTGGGGGCCAGGGGCGAGGGTGAAAAACTGTTTTTT
TRBV28,.,.,TRBJ2-2,CASEVGPGYANTGELFF,TGTGCCAGCGAGGTAGGACCAGGCTACGCGAACACCGGGGAGCTGTTTTTT
TRBV5-4,.,.,TRBJ2-7,CASSDARVYEQYF,TGTGCCAGCAGCGACGCCCGGGTGTACGAGCAGTACTTC
TRBV3-1/TRBV3-2,once,TRBD2,TRBJ2-3,CASSQGLAGAIAQYF,TGTGCCAGCAGCCAAGGCCTAGCGGGAGCCATAGCGCAGTATTTT
TRBV2,.,.,TRBJ1-2,CASSETRGGSYTF,TGTGCCAGCAGTGAAACGAGAGGCGGGAGCTACACCTTC
TRBV5-6,.,.,TRBJ2-1,CASSLDTGWGNEQFF,TGTGCCAGCAGCTTGGATACAGGGTGGGGGAATGAGCAGTTCTTC
TRBV30,.,.,TRBJ2-2,CAWSPTGVGELFF,TGTGCCTGGAGTCCGACAGGCGTCGGGGAGCTGTTTTTT
TRBV29-1,.,.,TRBJ2-2,CSALQGTGELFF,TGCAGCGCCCTACAGGGAACCGGGGAGCTGTTTTTT
TRBV28,.,TRBD1,TRBJ1-2,CASGSQGGFYGYTF,TGTGCCAGCGGAAGTCAGGGGGGGTTCTATGGCTACACCTTC
TRBV18,once,.,TRBJ1-4,CASSPGAANEKLFF,TGTGCCAGCTCGCCAGGGGCGGCTAATGAAAAACTGTTTTTT
TRBV30,.,.,TRBJ1-1,CAWSVNAEAFF,TGTGCCTGGAGTGTAAACGCTGAAGCTTTCTTT